Listed below are T cell receptor beta chains from one sample, sequenced in a study of T cells in Graves' hyperthyroidism and ophthalmopathy. TCRdb re-analysed the multiplex PCR reads in MiXCR, keeping a single row per CDR3 protein. The repertoire includes approximately 400,000 distinct CDR3 sequences, 13% of them detected once, and around 21% sits in the top ten. The sequencing input was blood. These TCRs come from a man aged 30 to 45 with Graves' hyperthyroidism that later progressed to Graves' ophthalmopathy. CDR3s include the opening cysteine and the closing phenylalanine or tryptophan. D genes are given only for firm matches. Part of the rows lack a size; the others show once, few, many or a class for expanded clones.

J,D,V,size,DNA,CDR3
TRBJ2-7,TRBD2,TRBV9,many,TGTGCCAGCAGCGTAGGGGAGGGGTCTACCTACGAGCAGTACTTC,CASSVGEGSTYEQYF
TRBJ2-7,.,TRBV7-9,many,TGTGCCAGCAGCTTAGTACAGGGAAGCTACGAGCAGTACTTC,CASSLVQGSYEQYF
TRBJ2-3,.,TRBV14,many,TGTGCCAGCAGCCACAGGCATCCCACAGATACGCAGTATTTT,CASSHRHPTDTQYF
TRBJ2-1,.,TRBV6-1,many,TGTGCCAGCAGTTATGAGGAGAGCTACAATGAGCAGTTCTTC,CASSYEESYNEQFF
TRBJ2-7,.,TRBV29-1,many,TGCAGCGTTACCCCCCAGAATCATTACTACGAGCAGTACTTC,CSVTPQNHYYEQYF
TRBJ2-2,TRBD2,TRBV5-1,.,TGCGCCAGCAGCCGTTGGACTAGCGGGGGGGTTACCGGGGAGCTGTTTTTT,CASSRWTSGGVTGELFF
TRBJ2-7,.,TRBV5-1,.,TGCGCCAGCAGCTTGGACAGGGTAGACGAGCAGTACTTC,CASSLDRVDEQYF
TRBJ1-1,TRBD1,TRBV6-1,few,TGTGCCAGCAGTAGGGACAGGGGGCGAAGGGTCACTGAAGCTTTCTTT,CASSRDRGRRVTEAFF
TRBJ1-2,.,TRBV2,many,TGTGCCAGCAGTAAGAACGAGGGGGGCTATGGCTACACCTTC,CASSKNEGGYGYTF
TRBJ1-5,.,TRBV13,.,TGTGCCAGCAGCTTAGGAGGGGTCAATCATCCCCAGCATTTT,CASSLGGVNHPQHF
TRBJ1-2,.,TRBV14,.,TGTGCCAGCAGCCAAGATAGGTCGGCAGGGCGAGGCTACACCTTC,CASSQDRSAGRGYTF
TRBJ1-2,.,TRBV7-9,many,TGTGCCAGCAGCCCACCGGGACGGGATAACTATGGCTACACCTTC,CASSPPGRDNYGYTF
TRBJ1-1,.,TRBV28,many,TGTGCCAGCAGTTTTTCAGGGGCTCGGAACACTGAAGCTTTCTTT,CASSFSGARNTEAFF
TRBJ1-6,.,TRBV28,.,TGTGCCAGCAACCGAGGGGAAGGCTCCTATAATTCACCCCTCCACTTT,CASNRGEGSYNSPLHF
TRBJ1-2,TRBD1,TRBV7-8,many,TGTGCCAGCAGCGACCAGGGGGCGGGGGGCTACACCTTC,CASSDQGAGGYTF
TRBJ2-3,.,TRBV10-3,many,TGTGCCATCAGTGAGTCGAACAACGGGGGAACCTCAGATACGCAGTATTTT,CAISESNNGGTSDTQYF
TRBJ2-6,.,TRBV2,many,TGTGCCAGCAGTGAATCGGAGCCTGGGGCCAACGTCCTGACTTTC,CASSESEPGANVLTF
TRBJ2-7,.,TRBV5-6,many,TGTGCCAGCAGCTCCGAAATCCCCTACGAGCAGTACTTC,CASSSEIPYEQYF
TRBJ2-7,.,TRBV11-1,.,TGTGCCAGCAGCTTAGGGACTGGGCAGTACTTC,CASSLGTGQYF
TRBJ2-7,TRBD1,TRBV5-1,many,TGCGCCAGCAGCCCCCGGGACAGGGGAAGGGGCGAGCAGTACTTC,CASSPRDRGRGEQYF
TRBJ2-1,.,TRBV11-2,many,TGTGCCAGCAGCTTAACCACAAACAATGAGCAGTTCTTC,CASSLTTNNEQFF
TRBJ1-5,.,TRBV28,many,TGTGCCAGCAAGGCCGGGCAAGCGGGGGATCAGCCCCAGCATTTT,CASKAGQAGDQPQHF
TRBJ2-2,.,TRBV11-3,many,TGTGCCTGTCAATACGGGGCCGGGGAGCTGTTTTTT,CACQYGAGELFF
TRBJ2-7,TRBD1,TRBV2,many,TGTGCCAGCGGCGGGACAGGGGTAACAGAGCAGTACTTC,CASGGTGVTEQYF
TRBJ2-3,.,TRBV12-3/TRBV12-4,many,TGTGCCAGCAGTTTCGAAGCCTATGGTACGCAGTATTTT,CASSFEAYGTQYF
TRBJ2-7,TRBD2,TRBV5-1,many,TGCGCCAGCAGCATGTCGGGGGGGAGCTCCTACGAGCAGTACTTC,CASSMSGGSSYEQYF
TRBJ2-2,TRBD2,TRBV12-3/TRBV12-4,many,TGTGCCAGCAGTTTAAGAGGACTAGCGGGGGGGATCTCCGGGGAGCTGTTTTTT,CASSLRGLAGGISGELFF
TRBJ1-1,.,TRBV5-5,many,TGTGCCAGCAGCTTGGGACTAGCCACTGAAGCTTTCTTT,CASSLGLATEAFF
TRBJ2-1,.,TRBV7-9,many,TGTGCCAGCAGCTTATGGGTCCGCAGGGGCGGAACGTTGGATGAGCAGTTCTTC,CASSLWVRRGGTLDEQFF
TRBJ2-1,TRBD1,TRBV29-1,.,TGCAGCGTTGGAAGGGGGCTCTCCTACAATGAGCAGTTCTTC,CSVGRGLSYNEQFF
TRBJ1-1,.,TRBV2,many,TGTGCCAGCAGTGAAGGTGGGGGTTGGGCTGAAGCTTTCTTT,CASSEGGGWAEAFF
TRBJ2-3,TRBD2,TRBV10-2,.,TGCGCCATCAGTGAGTCGCCTAGCGGGGGGGCAGATACGCAGTATTTT,CAISESPSGGADTQYF
TRBJ2-5,TRBD1,TRBV11-3,few,TGTGCCAGCAGCTCCGACAGGGGGAAGAGGGAGACCCAGTACTTC,CASSSDRGKRETQYF
TRBJ2-3,.,TRBV6-6,few,TGTGCCAGCAGTTACAGGTCACACAGCACAGATACGCAGTATTTT,CASSYRSHSTDTQYF
TRBJ2-3,TRBD2,TRBV13,.,TGTGCCAGCAGCACTTGGACTAGCGGAAGCACAGATACGCAGTATTTT,CASSTWTSGSTDTQYF
TRBJ1-5,TRBD1,TRBV6-1,many,TGTGCCAGCAGTGCAGATTTTCGGGACAGGTTCCCGGGGCGGCCCCAGCATTTT,CASSADFRDRFPGRPQHF
TRBJ2-3,TRBD2,TRBV4-1,few,TGCGCCAGCAGCCAAGAAGGGGCGGGAGTCACAGATACGCAGTATTTT,CASSQEGAGVTDTQYF
TRBJ1-5,.,TRBV9,.,TGTGCCGGGGGAGGCAATCAGCCCCAGCATTTT,CAGGGNQPQHF
TRBJ1-2,.,TRBV29-1,.,TGCAGCGTCCAAGCCGGACGGACCTATGGCTACACCTTC,CSVQAGRTYGYTF
TRBJ1-2,.,TRBV5-1,.,TGCGCCAGCAGCTTCGGGACTTACGGGGGGGGCTATGGCTACACCTTC,CASSFGTYGGGYGYTF
TRBJ2-3,.,TRBV11-2,many,TGTGCCAGCAGCTCCGGACGCGGGGCTAGCCTCAACACAGATACGCAGTATTTT,CASSSGRGASLNTDTQYF
TRBJ2-1,TRBD1,TRBV5-5,once,TGTGCCAGCAGCTATACGTGGGACAGGGACTACAATGAGCAGTTCTTC,CASSYTWDRDYNEQFF
TRBJ2-1,.,TRBV24-1,many,TGTGCCACCAGTGATTTGCCAGGATCCGGGCAGTTCTTC,CATSDLPGSGQFF
TRBJ1-2,.,TRBV5-1,.,TGCGCCAGCAGCTTGGGGCCCCGATCTAACTATGGCTACACCTTC,CASSLGPRSNYGYTF
TRBJ2-1,TRBD2,TRBV5-1,many,TGCGCCAGCAGCGTTACCGGGACTAGCGGATACAATGAGCGGTTCTTC,CASSVTGTSGYNERFF
TRBJ1-3,.,TRBV18,.,TGTGCCAGCTCACCAGGGGGGGTCCCGACTGGAAACACCATATATTTT,CASSPGGVPTGNTIYF
TRBJ2-7,.,TRBV27,.,TGTGCCAGCAGTTTTTTGGGGCCTGGGGACGAGCAGTACTTC,CASSFLGPGDEQYF